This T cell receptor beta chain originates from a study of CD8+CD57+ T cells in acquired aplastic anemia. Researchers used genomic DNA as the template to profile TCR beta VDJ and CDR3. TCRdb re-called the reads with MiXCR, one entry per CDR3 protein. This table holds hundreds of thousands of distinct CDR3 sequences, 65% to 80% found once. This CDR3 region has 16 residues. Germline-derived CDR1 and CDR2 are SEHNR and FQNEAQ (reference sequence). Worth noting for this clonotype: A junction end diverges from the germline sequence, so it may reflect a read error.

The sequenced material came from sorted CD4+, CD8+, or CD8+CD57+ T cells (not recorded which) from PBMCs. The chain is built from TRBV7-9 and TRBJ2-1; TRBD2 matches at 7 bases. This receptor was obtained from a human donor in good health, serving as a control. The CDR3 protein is CASSHETGGRYNEQFF. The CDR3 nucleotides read TGCGCCAGCAGCCATGAGACGGGGGGACGCTACAATGAGCAGTTCTTC. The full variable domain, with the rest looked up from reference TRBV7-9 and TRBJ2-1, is DTGVSQNPRHKITKRGQNVTFRCDPISEHNRLYWYRQTLGQGPEFLTYFQNEAQLEKSRLLSDRFSAERPKGSFSTLEIQRTEQGDSAMYLCASSHETGGRYNEQFFGPGTRLTVL.